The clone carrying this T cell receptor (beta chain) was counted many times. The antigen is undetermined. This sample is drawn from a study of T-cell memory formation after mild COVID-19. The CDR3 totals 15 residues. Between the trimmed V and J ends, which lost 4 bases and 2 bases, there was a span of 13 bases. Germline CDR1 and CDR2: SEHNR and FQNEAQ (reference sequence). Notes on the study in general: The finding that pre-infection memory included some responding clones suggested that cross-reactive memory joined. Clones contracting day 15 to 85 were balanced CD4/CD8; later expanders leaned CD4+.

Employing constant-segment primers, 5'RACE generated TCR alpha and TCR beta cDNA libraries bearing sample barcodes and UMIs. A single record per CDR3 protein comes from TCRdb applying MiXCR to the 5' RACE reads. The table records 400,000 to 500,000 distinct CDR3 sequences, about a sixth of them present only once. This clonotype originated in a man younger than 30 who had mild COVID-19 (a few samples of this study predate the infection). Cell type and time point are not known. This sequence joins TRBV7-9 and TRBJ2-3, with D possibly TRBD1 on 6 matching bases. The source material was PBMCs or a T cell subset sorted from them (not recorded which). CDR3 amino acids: CASSSNREVTDTQYF. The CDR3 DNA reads TGTGCCAGCAGCTCCAACAGGGAAGTCACAGATACGCAGTATTTT.